This T cell receptor (beta chain) was obtained from a study of Ad26.COV2.S vaccination and SARS-CoV-2 variants. Repertoires were generated with immunoSEQ multiplex PCR, while TCRdb's copy carries only in-frame clones and drops some. Of some 320,000 clones listed, around 84% are singletons. The treatment here: over 15 received Ad26.COV2.S at low or high dose, single or two shots; roughly five received placebo; per-sample allocation not given. The samples were gathered on day 63 after the first injection of vaccine or placebo. The CDR3 covers 17 residues. Per the germline V gene, CDR1 is LNHNV and CDR2 is YYDKDF (reference sequence). V was clipped by 0 bases and J by 3 bases, with 16 bases between them.

The sequencing here drew on peripheral blood, taken in a trial of Ad26.COV2.S vaccine versus placebo. The source is a person between 18 and 65 years old who received the Ad26.COV2.S COVID-19 vaccine or a placebo. V gene TRBV15 combines with J gene TRBJ2-3; the D call may be TRBD1 or TRBD2 (5 bases each). CDR3 amino acids: CATSRDRDGIGTDTQYF. CDR3 in DNA: TGTGCCACCAGCAGAGATCGGGACGGTATTGGGACAGATACGCAGTATTTT.